This T cell receptor (beta chain) was documented in a study of blood T cell repertoires in COVID-19. This CDR3 contains 14 residues. Between the trimmed V and J ends, which lost 8 bases and 2 bases, there was a span of 16 bases. The germline V gene has CDR1 SNHLY and CDR2 FYNNEI. Produced via immunoSEQ multiplex PCR; TCRdb's table is partial and in-frame only. The sample shows 250,000 or so clones, about nine tenths of them seen only once. The chain is built from TRBV2 and TRBJ2-7; tentative D call: TRBD1 (7 bases). Material: PBMCs or T cells enriched from blood (not recorded which). This TCR came from a woman aged 18-29 years who had recovered from COVID-19. CDR3 loop: CASLAPGGTYEQYF. The CDR3 DNA is TGTGCCAGCTTGGCTCCAGGGGGGACCTACGAGCAGTACTTC.